This T cell receptor beta chain was identified during a study of cytomegalovirus exposure and HLA in healthy donors. Germline V gene data show CDR1 as MDHEN and CDR2 as SYDVKM. The V and J ends lost 8 bases and 4 bases, in that order; junction bases with no gene match: 17. CDR3 length equals 17 residues. This clone occurred a few times. It was with 60 Vbeta and 13 Jbeta primers that the PCR ran. Using immunoSEQ multiplex PCR, the repertoire was profiled, and TCRdb retains in-frame clones only, with some absent. Among around 140,000 clones listed, 80% were seen once. This TCR was sampled from a man aged 50-60 years in good health and CMV-seronegative. The specimen sequenced was PBMCs. This chain connects TRBV28 to TRBJ2-5; 9 bases align to TRBD2. CDR3 residues: CASGGAAGGLARETQYF. The CDR3 region has the DNA TGTGCCAGCGGCGGGGCGGCGGGAGGGTTAGCGAGAGAGACCCAGTACTTC.